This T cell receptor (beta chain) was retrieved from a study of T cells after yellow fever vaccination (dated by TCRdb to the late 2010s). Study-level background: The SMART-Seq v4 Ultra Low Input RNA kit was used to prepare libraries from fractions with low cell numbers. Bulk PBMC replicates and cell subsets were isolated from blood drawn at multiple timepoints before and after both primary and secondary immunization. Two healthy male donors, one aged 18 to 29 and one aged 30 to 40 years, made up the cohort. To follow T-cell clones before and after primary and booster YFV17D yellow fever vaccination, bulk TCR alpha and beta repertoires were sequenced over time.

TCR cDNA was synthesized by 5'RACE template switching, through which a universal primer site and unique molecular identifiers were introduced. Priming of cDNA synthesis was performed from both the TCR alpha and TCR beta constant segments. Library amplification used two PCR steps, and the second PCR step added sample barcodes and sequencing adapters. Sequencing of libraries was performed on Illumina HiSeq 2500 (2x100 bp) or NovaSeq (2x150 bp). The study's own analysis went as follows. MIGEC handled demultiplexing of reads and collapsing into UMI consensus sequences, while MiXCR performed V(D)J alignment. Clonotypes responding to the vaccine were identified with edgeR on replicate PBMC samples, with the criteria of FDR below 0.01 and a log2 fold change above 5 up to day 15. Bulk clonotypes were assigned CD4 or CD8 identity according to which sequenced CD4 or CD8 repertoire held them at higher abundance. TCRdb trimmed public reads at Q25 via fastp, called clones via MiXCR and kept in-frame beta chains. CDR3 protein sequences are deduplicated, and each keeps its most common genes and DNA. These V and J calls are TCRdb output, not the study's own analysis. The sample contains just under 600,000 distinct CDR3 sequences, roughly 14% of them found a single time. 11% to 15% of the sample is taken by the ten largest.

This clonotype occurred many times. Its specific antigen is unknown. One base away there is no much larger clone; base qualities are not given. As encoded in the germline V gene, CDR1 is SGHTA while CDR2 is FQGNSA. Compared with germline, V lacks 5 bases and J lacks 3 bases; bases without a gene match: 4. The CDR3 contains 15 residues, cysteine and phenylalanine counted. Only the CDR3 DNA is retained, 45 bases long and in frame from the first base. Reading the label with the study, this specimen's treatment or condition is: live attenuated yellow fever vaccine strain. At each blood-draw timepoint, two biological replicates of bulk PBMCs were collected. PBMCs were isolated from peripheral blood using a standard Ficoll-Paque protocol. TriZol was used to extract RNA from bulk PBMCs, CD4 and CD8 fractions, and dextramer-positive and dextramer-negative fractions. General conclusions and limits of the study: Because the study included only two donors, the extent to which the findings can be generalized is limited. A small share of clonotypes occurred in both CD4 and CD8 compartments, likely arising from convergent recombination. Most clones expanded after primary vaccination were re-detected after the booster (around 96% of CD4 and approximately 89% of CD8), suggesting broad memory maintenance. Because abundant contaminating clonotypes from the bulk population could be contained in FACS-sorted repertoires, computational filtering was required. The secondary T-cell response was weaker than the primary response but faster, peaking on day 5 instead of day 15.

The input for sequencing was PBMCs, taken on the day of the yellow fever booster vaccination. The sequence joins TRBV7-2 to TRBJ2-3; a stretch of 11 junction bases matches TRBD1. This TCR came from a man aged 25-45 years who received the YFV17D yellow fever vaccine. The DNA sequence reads TGTGCCAGCAGCCCGGACAGGGGGCGTACAGATACGCAGTATTTT. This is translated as CASSPDRGRTDTQYF.